These 17 T cell receptor beta chains share one sample of origin, sequenced in a study of T cell responses to AZD1222 COVID-19 vaccine. Clones were read by immunoSEQ multiplex PCR, and TCRdb kept only the in-frame ones, dropping some. This table holds around 71,000 clones, 75% to 90% found once. Sequences were derived from peripheral blood, sampled 28 days after the second AZD1222 dose. The receptors shown here come from an adult who received the AZD1222 COVID-19 vaccine.

This clone was detected once. The rearrangement links TRBV4-1 to TRBJ2-7, with D tentatively TRBD1 or TRBD2 (5 bases each). V was pared by 1 base and J by 3 bases, with 16 bases between. Per the germline V gene, CDR1 is MGHRA and CDR2 is YSYEKL. This CDR3 spans 16 amino acids. The CDR3 DNA reads as TGCGCCAGCAGCCAAGCAGCCCCAACTAGGGGCTACGAGCAGTACTTC. Amino acids: CASSQAAPTRGYEQYF.

The CDR3: CASSYSKGTGRSSPLHF. The CDR3 coding sequence is TGTGCCAGCAGTTACTCGAAAGGGACAGGGAGAAGCTCACCCCTCCACTTT. The rearrangement uses TRBV6-2 or TRBV6-3 and TRBJ1-6; 9 nucleotides match TRBD1. CDR1 is MNHEY and CDR2 is SVGEGT in the germline V gene. The length of the CDR3 is 17 residues. V lost 0 bases and J lost 10; bases outside the gene matches: 10.

The chain combines TRBV7-2 with TRBJ2-1, with D perhaps matching TRBD2 (5 bases). With 2 bases removed from V and 1 base from J, the gap between germline ends came to 15 bases. CDR3 length: 17 amino acids. Germline V lookup: CDR1 SGHTA, CDR2 FQGNSA. The CDR3 DNA is TGTGCCAGCAGCTTAAGGCTAGCACTAATATCCTACAATGAGCAGTTCTTC. Translated, it gives CASSLRLALISYNEQFF.

The table lists this clone with a few counts. The chain combines TRBV28 with TRBJ1-3, with 8 bases aligning to TRBD1. Germline V lookup: CDR1 MDHEN, CDR2 SYDVKM. Trimming at V came to 6 bases and at J to 0 bases, leaving 22 bases not matched to a gene. The CDR3 is 21 amino acids. CDR3 sequence: CASSPTPLDRGRNPSGNTIYF. The CDR3 bases are TGTGCCAGCAGCCCAACTCCCCTCGACAGGGGTCGCAATCCCTCTGGAAACACCATATATTTT.

J is TRBJ1-6 and V is TRBV9, with D tentatively TRBD1 (6 bases). From germline, CDR1 is SGDLS and CDR2 YYNGEE. Deletions cut 5 bases from V and 5 bases from J, with 11 bases between. CDR3 size: 14 residues. The CDR3 sequence: CASRHRDNNSPLHF. DNA of the CDR3: TGTGCCAGCAGACACAGGGACAATAATTCACCCCTCCACTTT.

The chain has TRBV4-2 and TRBJ1-6; D may be TRBD1 (5 bases). V dropped 0 bases and J dropped 13 bases, with 16 bases sitting between them. The CDR3 extends over 15 amino acids. Germline CDR1 LGHNA, CDR2 YNFKEQ. The CDR3 DNA is TGTGCCAGCAGCCAAGATCTTTCGACAGCCGGGCCCCTCCACTTT. Its protein is CASSQDLSTAGPLHF.

A few counts support this clone. V usage is TRBV29-1 and J usage is TRBJ2-6; 7 nucleotides line up with TRBD1. Losses at the gene ends were 6 bases for V and 0 bases for J; bases not matched to a gene: 2. The germline CDR1 and CDR2 sequences are SQVTM and ANQGSEA. The CDR3 has 14 amino acids. CDR3 DNA sequence: TGCAGCGTCCGGACAGGCTCTGGGGCCAACGTCCTGACTTTC. Its translation: CSVRTGSGANVLTF.

The V call is TRBV16, the J call TRBJ2-1; 8 nucleotides match TRBD1. Germline trimming cut 4 bases from V and 6 bases from J; bases unmatched to any gene: 8. The V gene's germline CDR1 is KGHSY and CDR2 FQNENV. CDR3 size: 15 residues. The CDR3 protein is CASSRQGALGNEQFF. As DNA, the CDR3 is TGTGCCAGCAGCCGCCAGGGGGCGCTCGGCAATGAGCAGTTCTTC.

The rearrangement links TRBV2 to TRBJ2-5, with D hard to call. Trimming left V 4 bases short and J 5 bases short, with 8 bases between. The germline CDR1 and CDR2 sequences are SNHLY and FYNNEI. CDR3 size: 12 residues. The CDR3: CASSADGETQYF. In DNA form, the CDR3 reads TGTGCCAGCAGTGCCGACGGGGAGACCCAGTACTTC. The variable domain in full, with the rest retrieved from reference TRBV2 and TRBJ2-5, is EPEVTQTPSHQVTQMGQEVILRCVPISNHLYFYWYRQILGQKVEFLVSFYNNEISEKSEIFDDQFSVERPDGSNFTLKIRSTKLEDSAMYFCASSADGETQYFGPGTRLLVL.

This clone was observed a handful of times. This rearrangement joins TRBV5-1 to TRBJ1-1, with no clear D. Trimming shortened V by 2 bases and J by 1 base, and 12 bases separated the two germline ends. Germline assignment: CDR1 SGHRS and CDR2 YFSETQ. The CDR3 totals 15 residues. The CDR3 DNA is TGCGCCAGCAGCTTAAGGGTTGGGCCGAACACTGAAGCTTTCTTT. Translation: CASSLRVGPNTEAFF.

This clone was seen ten or more times. The CDR3 DNA sequence: TGTGCCAGCCCGCAAGGACAGGGCTACAATCAGCCCCAGCATTTT. Its translation is CASPQGQGYNQPQHF. This chain links TRBV6-4 with TRBJ1-5; 8 bases are shared with TRBD1. V trimming: 8 bases; J trimming: 3 bases; junction bases outside the gene matches: 9. Looked up from germline, CDR1 is MRHNA and CDR2 is SNTAGT. The CDR3 totals 15 residues.

The CDR3 sequence is CAIRGDSDNSPLHF. The CDR3 nucleotides read TGTGCCATCAGGGGGGACAGTGATAATTCACCCCTCCACTTT. The genes are TRBV10-3 and TRBJ1-6; TRBD1 matches at 7 bases. The CDR3 has 14 amino acids. After removal of 6 bases from V and 5 bases from J, the junction contained 4 bases not matched to a gene. CDR1 is ENHRY and CDR2 is SYGVKD in the germline V gene.

The CDR3 protein is CSVKKTGELFF. The CDR3 DNA is TGCAGCGTGAAGAAGACCGGGGAGCTGTTTTTT. This chain joins TRBV29-1 and TRBJ2-2; no definite D call. The V gene lost 6 bases and the J gene lost 5 bases, with 7 bases spanning the gap. The CDR3 sequence is 11 residues long. Germline lookup yields CDR1 SQVTM and CDR2 ANQGSEA.

The CDR3 loop reads CAWRTPGQGNTIYF. In DNA form, the CDR3 reads TGTGCCTGGAGGACGCCGGGACAGGGAAACACCATATATTTT. V gene TRBV30 combines with J gene TRBJ1-3, with 7 bases identical to TRBD1. The length of the CDR3 is 14 residues. Unmatched junction bases numbered 6, after V lost 3 bases and J lost 4 bases. The germline V gene encodes CDR1 GTSNPN and CDR2 SVGIG (reference sequence).

V and J are TRBV27 and TRBJ1-2, with no clear D. Germline-derived CDR1 and CDR2 are MNHEY and SMNVEV (reference sequence). This CDR3 region has 14 residues. The V and J ends lost 0 bases and 6 bases respectively, with 11 bases between them. The CDR3 bases are TGTGCCAGCAGTTTATCGGCAGGCAGAGATGGCTACACCTTC. It yields the protein CASSLSAGRDGYTF.

A few counts support this clone. V and J are TRBV11-2 and TRBJ2-3; D not certain. Germline CDR1 is SGHAT and CDR2 is FQNNGV. V lost 4 bases and J lost 0, with 8 bases in between. This CDR3 spans 14 amino acids. In nucleotides, the CDR3 is TGTGCCAGCAGCTCCCTTGGGAGCACAGATACGCAGTATTTT. Residues: CASSSLGSTDTQYF.

This chain uses TRBV4-1 with TRBJ1-5, with D tentatively TRBD1 (5 bases). This CDR3 has 14 residues. Between the trimmed V and J ends, which lost 1 base and 7 bases, there was a span of 11 bases. Germline V lookup: CDR1 MGHRA, CDR2 YSYEKL. CDR3 residues: CASSQVGTRQPQHF. The CDR3 DNA is TGCGCCAGCAGCCAAGTCGGGACCCGCCAGCCCCAGCATTTT.